Each of the 9 T cell receptor beta chains below was sequenced from the same sample in a study of T cell responses to AZD1222 COVID-19 vaccine. The assay was immunoSEQ multiplex PCR, and TCRdb's table has in-frame clones only and misses some. The data show 130,000 or so clones, just over 90% seen once. The sample was peripheral blood, taken on day 0 of AZD1222 vaccination. Every receptor here comes from an adult in good health.

The rearrangement uses TRBV5-1 and TRBJ1-6; D remains ambiguous. The germline V and J ends were trimmed by 0 bases and 3 bases, with 7 bases remaining between them. The CDR3 extends over 15 amino acids. Germline V gives CDR1 SGHRS, CDR2 YFSETQ. The CDR3 DNA is TGCGCCAGCAGCTTGGAGGGTAACTATAATTCACCCCTCCACTTT. Translation: CASSLEGNYNSPLHF.

The chain recombines TRBV11-2 with TRBJ1-2; D call uncertain. CDR1 and CDR2 from the germline V gene are SGHAT and FQNNGV. CDR3 size: 15 residues. V lost 1 base, J lost 0 bases, and 9 bases lay in between. CDR3 sequence (DNA): TGTGCCAGCAGCTTAGGGGCGTACGCTAACTATGGCTACACCTTC. This codes for CASSLGAYANYGYTF.

This sequence joins TRBV4-3 and TRBJ2-7; TRBD1 matches at 10 bases. J gave up 4 bases and V 1 base, and 4 bases lay outside the gene matches. Germline CDR1 is LGHNA and CDR2 is YSLEER. This CDR3 is built from 15 residues. CDR3 in DNA: TGCGCCAGCAGCCAAGGGACAGGGGGGGATTACGAGCAGTACTTC. Its translation: CASSQGTGGDYEQYF.

The CDR3 DNA reads TGTGCCAGCAGCTTAGTTGTAGGGTCAGACGGACGGTTGGGCTCTGAAGCTTTCTTT. Translated: CASSLVVGSDGRLGSEAFF. This chain joins TRBV13 and TRBJ1-1; no clear D. This CDR3 region has 19 residues. Trimming cost V 1 base and J 6 bases, with 27 bases left between them. Germline CDR1 is PRHDT and CDR2 is FYEKMQ (reference sequence).

The chain employs TRBV2 and TRBJ1-1; D not resolved. The CDR3 sequence is 13 residues long. The V and J ends lost 3 bases and 1 base respectively, with 6 bases between them. Germline assignment: CDR1 SNHLY and CDR2 FYNNEI. CDR3 amino acids: CASSDQENTEAFF. CDR3 DNA: TGTGCCAGCAGTGACCAAGAGAACACTGAAGCTTTCTTT.

This rearrangement joins TRBV6-1 to TRBJ2-3; 12 bases fit TRBD2. Trimming cost V 3 bases and J 5 bases; bases outside gene matches: 6. The CDR3 covers 16 residues. Germline V lookup: CDR1 MNHNS, CDR2 SASEGT. The CDR3 loop reads CASSDSSGGAGDTQYF. CDR3 DNA: TGTGCCAGCAGTGATTCTAGCGGGGGGGCAGGAGATACGCAGTATTTT.

This clone was observed once. V usage is TRBV27 and J usage is TRBJ2-2, with a weak D call TRBD1 (5 bases). CDR3 length: 13 residues. Trimming removed 4 bases from V and 7 bases from J, with 10 bases in between. The germline CDR1 and CDR2 sequences are MNHEY and SMNVEV (reference sequence). CDR3 bases: TGTGCCAGCAGTTGGGGTAGGGGCGGGGAGCTGTTTTTT. Its protein product is CASSWGRGGELFF.

This chain links TRBV14 with TRBJ2-7; 7 bases map to TRBD1. The CDR3 length is 15 residues. Germline V gene data show CDR1 as SGHDN and CDR2 as FVKESK. V dropped 3 bases and J dropped 3; count of bases not matched to a gene: 8. The CDR3 loop reads CASSQETGILYEQYF. The CDR3 DNA reads as TGTGCCAGCAGCCAGGAGACAGGGATTCTCTACGAGCAGTACTTC.

The V and J genes are TRBV6-4 and TRBJ2-3, with 8 bases that match TRBD1. The CDR3 covers 15 residues. V lost 2 bases, J lost 1 base, and 2 bases stayed unmatched. Germline V gives CDR1 MRHNA, CDR2 SNTAGT. CDR3 coding DNA: TGTGCCAGCAGTGACAAGGGACAGGGCACAGATACGCAGTATTTT. This translates into CASSDKGQGTDTQYF.